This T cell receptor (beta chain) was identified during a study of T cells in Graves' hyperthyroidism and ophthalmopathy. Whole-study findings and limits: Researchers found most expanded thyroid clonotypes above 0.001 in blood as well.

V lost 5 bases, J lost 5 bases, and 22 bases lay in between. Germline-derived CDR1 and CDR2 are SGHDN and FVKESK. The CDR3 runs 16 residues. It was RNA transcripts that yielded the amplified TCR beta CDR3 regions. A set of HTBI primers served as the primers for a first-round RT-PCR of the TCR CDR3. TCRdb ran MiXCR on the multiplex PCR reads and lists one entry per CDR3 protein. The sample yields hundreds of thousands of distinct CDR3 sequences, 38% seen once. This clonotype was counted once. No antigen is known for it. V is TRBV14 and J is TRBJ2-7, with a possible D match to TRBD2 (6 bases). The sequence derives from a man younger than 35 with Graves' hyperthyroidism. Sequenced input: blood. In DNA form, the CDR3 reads TGTGCCAGCAGCTTGCAGGTCGTGCCTAGCGCGGACGAGCAGTACTTC. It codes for CASSLQVVPSADEQYF.